The 31 T cell receptor beta chains listed next were all sequenced from one sample in a study of shared clonotypes between healthy human individuals. Sequencing used immunoSEQ multiplex PCR; TCRdb keeps in-frame clones, though not all of them. The sample records nearly 500,000 clones, around 78% being singletons. Sequencing input: PBMCs. The receptor source for this set is a woman between 40 and 55 years old in good health. Some clones in this sample may be carry-over from other donors' samples.

This clone occurred once. The germline gene is not matched at one end of the junction; a read error may be the cause. The same CDR3 also results from other DNA sequences found in this sample. The chain recombines TRBV27 with TRBJ2-2; 11 bases are a match to TRBD2. Looked up from germline, CDR1 is MNHEY and CDR2 is SMNVEV (reference sequence). The CDR3 has 15 amino acids. DNA of the CDR3: TGTGCCACCAAGGGATTAGCGGGAGGGACCGGGGAGCTGTTTTTC. Amino acid sequence: CATKGLAGGTGELFF.

This clone was seen once. Mismatch with germline at one junction end may stem from a read error. This chain connects TRBV4-3 to TRBJ1-2; D is perhaps TRBD1 (6 bases). Looked up from germline, CDR1 is LGHNA and CDR2 is YSLEER. The CDR3 runs 18 residues. The CDR3 here is CASSEDGGARGLNYGYTF. CDR3 DNA: TGCGCCAGCAGCGAAGATGGGGGGGCCAGGGGTCTTAACTATGGCTACACCTTC.

The chain joins TRBV7-9 to TRBJ2-7; no firm D call. Germline-derived CDR1 and CDR2 are SEHNR and FQNEAQ (reference sequence). V dropped 7 bases and J dropped 3 bases, with 10 bases sitting between them. This CDR3 region has 12 residues. As DNA, the CDR3 is TGTGCCAGCATAAGTAGGGACTACGAGCAGTACTTC. This translates into CASISRDYEQYF.

The chain is built from TRBV6-1 and TRBJ1-5; D is perhaps TRBD1 (6 bases). Germline CDR1 reads MNHNS; CDR2 reads SASEGT. The CDR3 is made up of 15 amino acids. V lost 1 base and J lost 6, with 13 bases in between. CDR3 sequence reads: CASSEDIGGVQPQHF. For the CDR3, the DNA is TGTGCCAGCAGTGAAGACATAGGGGGTGTTCAGCCCCAGCATTTT.

V gene TRBV5-1 combines with J gene TRBJ2-3; TRBD1 might be the D (6 bases). CDR3 length equals 14 residues. Germline assignment: CDR1 SGHRS and CDR2 YFSETQ. Trimming shortened V by 5 bases and J by 4 bases, and 14 bases separated the two germline ends. CDR3: CASRSRQGSDTQYF. CDR3 in DNA: TGCGCCAGCAGGAGTCGGCAGGGGTCAGATACGCAGTATTTT.

The gene calls are TRBV10-3 and TRBJ2-7, with 8 bases lining up with TRBD1. The germline CDR1 and CDR2 sequences are ENHRY and SYGVKD. With V trimmed by 4 bases and J by 2 bases, 4 bases remained unmatched. CDR3 length: 14 amino acids. The CDR3 DNA reads TGTGCCATCAGTGCCAGGGGGCCTCCCTACGAGCAGTACTTC. Encoded protein: CAISARGPPYEQYF.

The chain couples TRBV5-1 to TRBJ2-5; D is perhaps TRBD2 (5 bases). V was trimmed by 0 bases and J by 3 bases, leaving 9 bases between them. The CDR3 loop spans 14 amino acids. In germline, CDR1 is SGHRS, CDR2 YFSETQ. The DNA of the CDR3 is TGCGCCAGCAGCTTGGTCGGGGTAGAAGAGACCCAGTACTTC. Translating it yields CASSLVGVEETQYF.

The chain links TRBV14 to TRBJ2-1; 8 bases fit TRBD2. Trimming took 5 bases from V and 4 from J; bases not matched to a gene: 4. This CDR3 has 14 amino acids. The germline gives CDR1 SGHDN, CDR2 FVKESK. In DNA, the CDR3 is TGTGCCAGCAGCGGGACTAGTGTTTACAATGAGCAGTTCTTC. Its translation: CASSGTSVYNEQFF.

This clone was detected only a few times. V gene TRBV5-4 combines with J gene TRBJ2-7; the match to TRBD2 covers 9 bases. Unmatched junction bases numbered 6, after V lost 0 bases and J lost 2 bases. This CDR3 spans 16 amino acids. CDR1 is SGHNT, CDR2 YYREEE, per germline (reference sequence). CDR3 DNA: TGTGCCAGCAGCTTGGTCATTAGCGGGAGTACCTACGAGCAGTACTTC. Amino acid sequence: CASSLVISGSTYEQYF.

CDR3 sequence: CASSPLGLAGGAPPTYEQYF. The CDR3 region has the DNA TGCGCCAGCAGCCCACTAGGACTAGCGGGAGGTGCTCCACCTACCTACGAGCAGTACTTC. This chain uses TRBV4-1 with TRBJ2-7; the match to TRBD2 covers 14 bases. V was pared by 4 bases and J by 2 bases, with 16 bases of the junction left unmatched. This CDR3 region has 20 residues. Germline values: CDR1 MGHRA, CDR2 YSYEKL.

The rearrangement joins TRBV15 to TRBJ1-2, with 11 bases that match TRBD1. J was trimmed by 5 bases and V by 8 bases; bases with no gene match: 4. CDR3 length: 13 residues. Germline CDR1 LNHNV, CDR2 YYDKDF (reference sequence). CDR3: CATARDRGYGYTF. The CDR3 DNA reads TGTGCCACCGCCCGGGACAGGGGGTATGGCTACACCTTC.

This clone was counted between two and nine times. V gene TRBV7-2 combines with J gene TRBJ2-3, with TRBD1 matching 12 bases. CDR3 size: 19 residues. V lost 4 bases to trimming and J lost 1 base; unmatched junction nucleotides: 12. Germline-derived CDR1 and CDR2 are SGHTA and FQGNSA. The CDR3 DNA reads TGTGCCAGCAGCTGGATCCCGGGACAGGGGGCAAGGGGCACAGATACGCAGTATTTT. Translating it yields CASSWIPGQGARGTDTQYF.

The gene calls are TRBV5-6 and TRBJ1-3, with D possibly matching TRBD1 (6 bases). The CDR3 loop spans 15 amino acids. Trimming left V 7 bases short and J 4 bases short, with 18 bases between. The germline V gene has CDR1 SGHDT and CDR2 YYEEEE. The CDR3 coding sequence is TGTGCCAGCGGCGTGACGGGGGGCTCCGGAAACACCATATATTTT. Protein product: CASGVTGGSGNTIYF.

In the case of this clone: The sample contains more than one DNA sequence encoding this CDR3. The chain couples TRBV19 to TRBJ1-1, with TRBD1 matching 9 bases. Germline V CDR1 and CDR2: LNHDA, SQIVND (reference sequence). V lost 3 bases, J lost 2 bases, and 1 base stayed unmatched. The CDR3 has 14 residues. In DNA, the CDR3 is TGTGCCAGTAGTATCACAGGGGGCAACACTGAAGCTTTCTTT. Translation: CASSITGGNTEAFF.

About this clone itself: Sequence at one end of the junction differs from germline and may be a read error. The genes are TRBV5-8 and TRBJ2-7; D gene ambiguous. CDR3 length equals 12 residues. Germline V gene lookup returns CDR1 SGHTS and CDR2 YDEGEE. The CDR3 bases are TGTGCCAGCAGCTTGGCCGGCCCGCTAAACTTCTTC. Translation: CASSLAGPLNFF.

The gene calls are TRBV25-1 and TRBJ2-5, with D tentatively TRBD1 or TRBD2 (5 bases each). With the DNA end fitting TRBJ2-7 better, the J assignment may be wrong. The length of the CDR3 is 12 residues. Germline CDR1 MGHDK, CDR2 SYGVNS. The CDR3 DNA reads as TGTGCCAGCAGCAGGGAGTCGGACGAGCAGTACTTC. Amino acids: CASSRESDEQYF.

As to this clone: This likely traces to a read error, being one base from a far larger clone. CDR3 sequence: CTWSRGQGLVEEQYF. As DNA, the CDR3 is TGTACCTGGAGTCGAGGACAGGGACTAGTAGAGGAGCAGTACTTC. The V call is TRBV30, the J call TRBJ2-7; perhaps D is TRBD1 or TRBD2 (8 bases each). The V gene's germline CDR1 is GTSNPN and CDR2 SVGIG (reference sequence). This CDR3 has 15 amino acids.

This rearrangement joins TRBV10-3 to TRBJ2-5; D assignment may be TRBD1 or TRBD2 (5 bases each). This CDR3 region has 14 residues. Trimming took off 10 bases at V and 0 bases at J, with 15 bases between the two ends. CDR1 ENHRY and CDR2 SYGVKD come from the germline V gene. For the CDR3, the DNA is TGTGCCACCGGCTTTGAGGGGTACCAAGAGACCCAGTACTTC. Its translation is CATGFEGYQETQYF.

The chain joins TRBV9 to TRBJ2-7; TRBD2 aligns across 9 bases. V shed 0 bases and J 4 bases; nucleotides not matched to a gene: 5. The germline CDR1 and CDR2 sequences are SGDLS and YYNGEE. The CDR3 is 15 amino acids. CDR3 coding DNA: TGTGCCAGCAGCGTAGGGGTGACTAGCGGTTACGAGCAGTACTTC. Protein sequence: CASSVGVTSGYEQYF.

This clone came up once. Here the CDR3 reads CALMGDDSGSSSDTQYF. The CDR3 DNA sequence: TGTGCCCTCATGGGGGACGATAGCGGGAGCTCCTCAGATACGCAGTATTTT. This chain uses TRBV30 with TRBJ2-3; TRBD2 matches at 9 bases. The length of the CDR3 is 17 residues. Germline CDR1 GTSNPN, CDR2 SVGIG (reference sequence). The junction had 19 bases not matched to a gene; V was cut back by 8 bases and J by 4 bases.

This clone came up a few times. The chain links TRBV7-7 to TRBJ2-1; the D is unclear. Germline V gene lookup returns CDR1 SSHAT and CDR2 FNYEAQ (reference sequence). CDR3 length: 14 residues. V was clipped by 1 base and J by 5 bases, with 9 bases between them. Written as DNA, the CDR3 is TGTGCCAGCAGCTTAGGAAGGAGCGACAATGAGCAGTTCTTC. Translating it yields CASSLGRSDNEQFF.

This clone was seen a single time. Given a much more abundant clone one base away, this may be a read error. Other DNA sequences in this specimen translate into the identical CDR3. The J gene is TRBJ1-3, the V gene TRBV30, with D maybe TRBD1 (6 bases). The CDR3 has 13 amino acids. Germline assignment: CDR1 GTSNPN and CDR2 SVGIG (reference sequence). CDR3: CAWATEGVYTIYF. The CDR3 nucleotides read TGTGCCTGGGCCACAGAGGGGGTTTACACCATATATTTC.

The chain links TRBV11-2 to TRBJ2-1; 9 nucleotides agree with TRBD2. The CDR3 sequence is 15 residues long. V lost 5 bases to trimming and J lost 2 bases; unmatched junction nucleotides: 4. Germline V gene lookup returns CDR1 SGHAT and CDR2 FQNNGV. CDR3 DNA: TGTGCCAGCAGCCGGACTAGCGAGGCCTACAATGAGCAGTTCTTC. It translates to CASSRTSEAYNEQFF.

The V call is TRBV5-1, the J call TRBJ2-2, with D uncertain. Per the germline V gene, CDR1 is SGHRS and CDR2 is YFSETQ. Trimming pared 6 bases from V and 7 bases from J, leaving 13 bases between. The CDR3 is made up of 13 amino acids. In DNA, the CDR3 is TGCGCCAGCAATTTGGTTGGGTTCGGGGAGCTGTTTTTT. Translating gives CASNLVGFGELFF.

The rearrangement links TRBV28 to TRBJ2-7; no firm D call. V gave up 4 bases and J gave up 3 bases, with 16 bases separating them. Per germline, CDR1 MDHEN and CDR2 SYDVKM. This CDR3 comprises 15 residues. CDR3 in amino acids: CASSSDADGSYEQYF. CDR3 DNA sequence: TGTGCCAGCAGTTCTGATGCTGACGGAAGCTACGAGCAGTACTTC. The full variable domain, in which reference TRBV28 and TRBJ2-7 provide the parts outside the CDR3, is DVKVTQSSRYLVKRTGEKVFLECVQDMDHENMFWYRQDPGLGLRLIYFSYDVKMKEKGDIPEGYSVSREKKERFSLILESASTNQTSMYLCASSSDADGSYEQYFGPGTRLTVT.

The chain uses TRBV2 and TRBJ2-2; D not certain. Germline V CDR1 and CDR2: SNHLY, FYNNEI. This CDR3 has 11 residues. V dropped 7 bases and J dropped 0 bases, with 0 bases sitting between them. CDR3 in amino acids: CASTNTGELFF. In DNA form, the CDR3 reads TGTGCCAGCACGAACACCGGGGAGCTGTTTTTT.

The V gene is TRBV6-5, the J gene TRBJ2-5; TRBD2 matches at 8 bases. Germline V gene data show CDR1 as MNHEY and CDR2 as SVGAGI. The ends lost 6 bases at V and 2 bases at J; junction bases unmatched: 5. The CDR3 has 14 residues. CDR3 sequence (DNA): TGTGCCAGCAGCCGGACTAGCCCGCAAGAGACCCAGTACTTC. Translating gives CASSRTSPQETQYF.

This clone has at least ten counts. The genes are TRBV15 and TRBJ2-1; D perhaps matches TRBD2 (5 bases). Trimming shortened V by 0 bases and J by 0 bases, and 15 bases separated the two germline ends. The CDR3 has 18 residues. In germline, CDR1 is LNHNV, CDR2 YYDKDF (reference sequence). This CDR3 reads CATSRDPLTRDSYNEQFF. The DNA of the CDR3 is TGTGCCACCAGCAGAGATCCCCTAACTAGGGACTCCTACAATGAGCAGTTCTTC.

The genes are TRBV30 and TRBJ2-3, with D maybe TRBD1 (5 bases). The length of the CDR3 is 11 residues. CDR1 is GTSNPN, CDR2 SVGIG, per germline (reference sequence). The V end lost 5 bases, the J end lost 6 bases, and 9 bases lay between the germline ends. The CDR3, as DNA: TGTGCCTGGGCAAAGGGGGATACGCAGTATTTT. Residues: CAWAKGDTQYF. The entire variable domain, with the rest obtained from reference TRBV30 and TRBJ2-3, is as follows: SQTIHQWPATLVQPVGSPLSLECTVEGTSNPNLYWYRQAAGRGLQLLFYSVGIGQISSEVPQNLSASRPQDRQFILSSKKLLLSDSGFYLCAWAKGDTQYFGPGTRLTVL.

J is TRBJ1-4 and V is TRBV18; 8 positions agree with TRBD1. There are 15 residues in the CDR3. Trimming removed 1 base from V and 7 bases from J; junction bases left unmatched: 5. Looked up from germline, CDR1 is KGHSH and CDR2 is LQKENI. The chain's CDR3 is CASSPLRQGSEKLFF. The CDR3 coding sequence is TGTGCCAGCTCACCACTAAGACAGGGGAGTGAAAAACTGTTTTTT.

The chain employs TRBV4-2 and TRBJ2-2, with D possibly matching TRBD1 (6 bases). The germline V gene encodes CDR1 LGHNA and CDR2 YNFKEQ. Trimming pared 3 bases from V and 7 bases from J, leaving 12 bases between. The CDR3 consists of 14 residues. The CDR3 region has the DNA TGTGCCAGCAGCCAGGTGGGGGCAGGCGGGGAGCTGTTTTTT. This codes for CASSQVGAGGELFF.